This T cell receptor (beta chain) was captured in a study of CD8+ T cells in alopecia areata. At the level of the study: Treatment of the treated patients consisted of oral tofacitinib, 5 to 10 mg twice daily. Treatment ran 6 to 18 months, with 6 months of follow-up afterward.

PBMCs, the starting material, were the source of sorted CD4+ and CD8+ T cells. Trimming took off 3 bases at V and 5 bases at J, with 11 bases between the two ends. Germline loops: CDR1 LNHDA, CDR2 SQIVND (reference sequence). CDR3 size: 14 residues. In the case of this clone: Its specificity is not known.

Isolated RNA was reverse transcribed into cDNA used as the sequencing template. This table comes from immunoSEQ multiplex PCR, and its TCRdb copy is limited to in-frame clones, with some not included. The table lists 75,000 to 100,000 clones, around 44% of them singletons. General study results and limits: Normal scalp had lower clonality than lesional scalp, with alopecia totalis/universalis lesions showing this most strongly.

The chain is built from TRBV19 and TRBJ2-1; a possible D gene is TRBD1 (6 bases). The sequenced material came from CD4+ T cells sorted from blood. The clonotype was recovered from a human donor with alopecia areata. CDR3 DNA sequence: TGTGCCAGTAGTATCACCTGGACAGACAATGAGCAGTTCTTC. It encodes CASSITWTDNEQFF.